These T cell receptor beta chains were read from a single sample in a study of T cells after posttransplantation cyclophosphamide. Clones were read by immunoSEQ multiplex PCR, and TCRdb kept only the in-frame ones, dropping some. The counts give around 34,000 clones, none of them seen only once; about 7% is held by the top ten. Sequenced material: PBMCs. Every receptor here comes from a woman aged 45 to 65 in good health and a related stem cell transplant donor. CDR3s include the opening cysteine and the closing phenylalanine or tryptophan. A D gene is named only where the DNA matches it firmly. Not every row has a clone size; where given, it reads once, few, many or a size class.

>NA|few|TRBV15|TRBJ2-4
CATSRVQQNIQYF
TGTGCCACCAGCAGAGTACAGCAAAACATTCAGTACTTC
>NA|many|TRBV6-6|TRBJ1-5
CASSPAAGLWNQPQHF
TGTGCCAGCAGTCCCGCCGCGGGGCTTTGGAATCAGCCCCAGCATTTT
>TRBD2|NA|TRBV30|TRBJ2-3
CAWSVLAGATDTQYF
TGTGCCTGGAGTGTCCTAGCGGGAGCCACAGATACGCAGTATTTT
>NA|few|TRBV29-1|TRBJ2-7
CSVEARGGGGEQYF
TGCAGCGTTGAAGCCCGGGGAGGGGGCGGAGAGCAGTACTTC
>TRBD1|NA|TRBV30|TRBJ2-7
CAWIGTGRYEQYF
TGTGCCTGGATCGGGACAGGTCGATACGAGCAGTACTTC
>NA|NA|TRBV30|TRBJ1-3
CAWRRGGNTIYF
TGTGCCTGGAGGCGCGGTGGGAACACCATATATTTT
>NA|few|TRBV19|TRBJ2-3
CASSWPSTDTQYF
TGTGCCAGTAGTTGGCCCAGCACAGATACGCAGTATTTT
>NA|many|TRBV28|TRBJ1-2
CASSLGAYGYTF
TGTGCCAGCAGTTTGGGCGCCTATGGCTACACCTTC
>NA|many|TRBV7-3|TRBJ2-1
CASSPSRDFYNEQFF
TGTGCCAGCAGCCCGTCCCGGGACTTTTACAATGAGCAGTTCTTC
>NA|many|TRBV7-9|TRBJ1-2
CASSPPPGQKGIKYGYTF
TGTGCCAGCAGCCCACCCCCGGGACAAAAGGGAATTAAATATGGCTACACCTTC
>TRBD1|many|TRBV7-9|TRBJ1-1
CASSSTGDGAEAFF
TGTGCCAGCAGCTCGACAGGGGATGGCGCTGAAGCTTTCTTT
>NA|many|TRBV7-9|TRBJ1-4
CASSQGSPKLFF
TGTGCCAGCAGCCAGGGGAGCCCAAAACTGTTTTTT
>TRBD2|many|TRBV10-3|TRBJ2-1
CAIKGAGYPGEQFF
TGTGCCATCAAGGGAGCGGGATACCCAGGGGAGCAGTTCTTC
>NA|many|TRBV7-2|TRBJ1-3
CASRATGVLGNTIYF
TGTGCCAGCAGGGCAACAGGAGTCCTAGGAAACACCATATATTTT
>NA|few|TRBV11-3|TRBJ2-3
CASSTYGDTQYF
TGTGCCAGCAGCACCTACGGAGATACGCAGTATTTT
>NA|few|TRBV6-1|TRBJ2-1
CATQLGAGQYNEQFF
TGTGCCACCCAGCTGGGTGCCGGACAATACAATGAGCAGTTCTTC
>TRBD1|many|TRBV2|TRBJ1-1
CASRDRGWMTFF
TGTGCCAGCAGGGACAGGGGTTGGATGACTTTCTTT
>TRBD2|NA|TRBV12-3/TRBV12-4|TRBJ2-3
CASKSEGRGRKGSTDTQYF
TGTGCCAGCAAGTCGGAGGGCCGCGGGAGAAAAGGGAGCACAGATACGCAGTATTTT
>NA|NA|TRBV7-8|TRBJ2-1
CASSLTAGLSSYNEQFF
TGTGCCAGCAGCTTAACGGCCGGACTCAGCTCCTACAATGAGCAGTTCTTC
>NA|NA|TRBV30|TRBJ2-7
CAWRLGGEQYF
TGTGCCTGGAGGCTGGGGGGCGAGCAGTACTTC
>NA|many|TRBV5-1|TRBJ2-2
CASSRSRPGDTGELFF
TGCGCCAGCAGCAGATCCCGGCCAGGGGACACCGGGGAGCTGTTTTTT
>TRBD1|many|TRBV28|TRBJ1-4
CASSPYRGSHEKLFF
TGTGCCAGCAGCCCCTACAGGGGATCACATGAAAAACTGTTTTTT
>NA|many|TRBV7-9|TRBJ1-2
CASSPQGGANYGYTF
TGTGCCAGCAGCCCTCAGGGCGGGGCCAACTATGGCTACACCTTC
>NA|many|TRBV9|TRBJ1-4
CASSVYDIANEKLFF
TGTGCCAGCAGCGTTTATGACATAGCTAATGAAAAACTGTTTTTT
>TRBD1|many|TRBV12-3/TRBV12-4|TRBJ2-5
CATRGTGKTQYF
TGTGCCACTCGGGGGACAGGGAAGACCCAGTACTTC
>NA|many|TRBV6-2/TRBV6-3|TRBJ2-5
CASSFRQALRTQYF
TGTGCCAGCAGTTTCCGACAGGCGCTGAGGACCCAGTACTTC
>NA|few|TRBV7-3|TRBJ2-7
CASSLGGGREQYF
TGTGCCAGCAGCTTGGGGGGGGGCCGGGAGCAGTACTTC
>NA|few|TRBV28|TRBJ1-2
CASSLPQGFLGYTF
TGTGCCAGCAGTTTACCGCAGGGGTTCTTAGGCTACACCTTC
>TRBD1|many|TRBV27|TRBJ1-2
CASSLRGGGNYGYTF
TGTGCCAGCAGTTTAAGAGGGGGCGGTAACTATGGCTACACCTTC
>NA|many|TRBV5-4|TRBJ2-1
CASSLSLGGNEQFF
TGTGCCAGCAGCTTGAGTCTAGGCGGGAATGAGCAGTTCTTC
>TRBD1|few|TRBV9|TRBJ2-7
CASSPWTGNPYEQYF
TGTGCCAGCAGCCCCTGGACAGGGAACCCTTACGAGCAGTACTTC
>TRBD2|NA|TRBV6-2/TRBV6-3|TRBJ2-4
CASSYGLAGGIAKNIQYF
TGTGCCAGCAGTTATGGCCTAGCGGGGGGTATAGCCAAAAACATTCAGTACTTC